The clone carrying this T cell receptor (beta chain) was counted many times. Its antigen remains unidentified. These data belong to a study of human T cells and chemical hapten exposure. Whole-study results and caveats: Sensitizing to DPC left TCRs with a frequency above 1 in 1000 unaltered. The presence of alopecia in the donors means their immune response may differ from healthy people's.

Time point denoted: pre-sensitization, week 0. Specified treatment: therapeutic diphenylcyclopropenone sensitization with weekly scalp DPC. The CDR3 sequence is 13 residues long. CDR1 MNHNS and CDR2 SASEGT come from the germline V gene. V shed 6 bases and J shed 6 bases, with 14 bases lying between them. TCRdb redid the calling of the RACE reads with MiXCR, one entry per CDR3 protein. The data show about 80,000 distinct CDR3 sequences, around 15% seen once. The specimen was whole blood, collected in connection with sensitization to the hapten diphenylcyclopropenone (DPC). The receptor was isolated from a woman in her forties or fifties with alopecia areata. Some clones in this sample may be carry-over from other donors' samples. The chain carries TRBV6-1 and TRBJ1-2; possibly TRBD1 for D (5 bases). DNA for the CDR3: TGTGCCAGCAGGGGGACGGCCCCCCATGGCTACACCTTC. Its translation: CASRGTAPHGYTF.